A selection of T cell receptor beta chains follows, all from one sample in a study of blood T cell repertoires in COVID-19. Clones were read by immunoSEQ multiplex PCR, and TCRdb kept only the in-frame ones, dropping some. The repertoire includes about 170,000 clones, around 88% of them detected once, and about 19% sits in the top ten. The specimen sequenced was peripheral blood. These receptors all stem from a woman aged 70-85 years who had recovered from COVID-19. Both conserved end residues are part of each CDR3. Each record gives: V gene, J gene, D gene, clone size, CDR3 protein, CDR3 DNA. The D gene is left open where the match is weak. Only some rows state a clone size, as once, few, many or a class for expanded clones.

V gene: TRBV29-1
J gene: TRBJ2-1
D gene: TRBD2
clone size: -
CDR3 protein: CSVEGGTSGTYNEQFF
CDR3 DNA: TGCAGCGTTGAAGGGGGGACTAGCGGGACCTACAATGAGCAGTTCTTC

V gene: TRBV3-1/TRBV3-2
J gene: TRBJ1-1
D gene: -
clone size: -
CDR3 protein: CASSQGGMSFF
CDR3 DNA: TGTGCCAGCAGCCAAGGAGGGATGTCTTTCTTT

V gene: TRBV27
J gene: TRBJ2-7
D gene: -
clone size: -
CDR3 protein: CASTTPGAEQYF
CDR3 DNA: TGTGCCAGCACCACACCAGGGGCCGAGCAGTACTTC

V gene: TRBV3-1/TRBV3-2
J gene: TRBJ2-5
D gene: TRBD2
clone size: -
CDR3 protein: CASSQVAGSQETQYF
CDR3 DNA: TGTGCCAGCAGCCAAGTAGCGGGCAGCCAAGAGACCCAGTACTTC

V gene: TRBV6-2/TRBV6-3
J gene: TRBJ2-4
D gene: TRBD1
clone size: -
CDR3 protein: CASSPGTGAIQYF
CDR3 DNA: TGTGCCAGCAGTCCCGGGACAGGGGCGATTCAGTACTTC

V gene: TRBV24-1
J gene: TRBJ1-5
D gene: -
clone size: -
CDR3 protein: CATSDAGRGGDQPQHF
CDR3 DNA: TGTGCCACCAGTGATGCGGGTAGGGGCGGGGATCAGCCCCAGCATTTT

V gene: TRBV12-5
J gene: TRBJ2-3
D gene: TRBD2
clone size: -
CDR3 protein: CASGLRLSGENTDTQYF
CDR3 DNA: TGTGCTAGTGGTTTGAGATTGAGCGGGGAGAACACAGATACGCAGTATTTT

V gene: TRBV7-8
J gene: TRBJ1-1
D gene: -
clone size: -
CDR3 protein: CASSWGAGVVAEAFF
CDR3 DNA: TGTGCCAGCAGCTGGGGGGCGGGGGTGGTGGCTGAAGCTTTCTTT

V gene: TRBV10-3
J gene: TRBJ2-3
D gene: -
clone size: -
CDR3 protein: CAIRPRTESTDTQYF
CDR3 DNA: TGTGCCATCAGGCCCCGGACAGAAAGCACAGATACGCAGTATTTT

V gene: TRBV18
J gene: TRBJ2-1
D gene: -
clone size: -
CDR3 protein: CASSLQPQHEQFF
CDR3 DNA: TGTGCCAGCTCACTACAACCCCAACATGAGCAGTTCTTC

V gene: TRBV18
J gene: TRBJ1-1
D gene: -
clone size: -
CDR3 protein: CASSLNGRGGTEAFF
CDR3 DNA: TGTGCCAGCTCACTAAACGGGCGGGGGGGAACTGAAGCTTTCTTT

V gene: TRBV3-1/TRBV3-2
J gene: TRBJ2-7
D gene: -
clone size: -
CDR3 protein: CASSLGLAAGEQYF
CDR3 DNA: TGTGCCAGCAGCCTGGGGCTGGCGGCTGGCGAGCAGTACTTC

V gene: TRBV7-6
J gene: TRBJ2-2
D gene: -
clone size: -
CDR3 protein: CAPGGELFF
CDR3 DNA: TGTGCCCCCGGGGGGGAGCTGTTTTTT

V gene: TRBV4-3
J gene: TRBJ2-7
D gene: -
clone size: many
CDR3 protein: CASSQEGGLEQYF
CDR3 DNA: TGCGCCAGCAGCCAAGAAGGCGGGTTGGAGCAGTACTTC

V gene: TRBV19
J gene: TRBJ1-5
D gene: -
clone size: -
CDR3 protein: CASSIFRGNQPQHF
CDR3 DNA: TGTGCCAGTAGTATTTTCCGGGGAAATCAGCCCCAGCATTTT

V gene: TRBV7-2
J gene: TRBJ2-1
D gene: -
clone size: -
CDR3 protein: CASSLYGSRGPNEQFF
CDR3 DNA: TGTGCCAGCAGCTTATATGGGTCCCGGGGTCCCAATGAGCAGTTCTTC

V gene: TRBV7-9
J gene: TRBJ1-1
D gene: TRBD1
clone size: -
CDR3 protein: CASSAQGGNTEAFF
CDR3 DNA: TGTGCCAGCAGCGCGCAGGGGGGGAACACTGAAGCTTTCTTT

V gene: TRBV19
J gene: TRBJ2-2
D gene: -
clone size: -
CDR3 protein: CASSITAGELFF
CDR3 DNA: TGTGCCAGTAGTATAACGGCCGGGGAGCTGTTTTTT

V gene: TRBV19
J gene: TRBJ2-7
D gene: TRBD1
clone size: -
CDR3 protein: CASSTPTRDSPYEQYF
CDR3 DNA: TGTGCCAGTAGTACCCCAACACGGGACAGTCCCTACGAGCAGTACTTC

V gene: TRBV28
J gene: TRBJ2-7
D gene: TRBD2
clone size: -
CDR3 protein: CASSFMGGSYEQYF
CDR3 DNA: TGTGCCAGCAGTTTTATGGGGGGGAGCTACGAGCAGTACTTC

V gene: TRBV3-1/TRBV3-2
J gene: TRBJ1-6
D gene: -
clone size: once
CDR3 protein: CASSYSPVLNSPLHF
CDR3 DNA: TGTGCCAGCAGCTACAGTCCAGTCCTGAATTCACCCCTCCACTTT

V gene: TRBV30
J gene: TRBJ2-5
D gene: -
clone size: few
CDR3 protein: CASKGSGETQYF
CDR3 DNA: TGTGCCTCTAAGGGGAGCGGGGAGACCCAGTACTTC

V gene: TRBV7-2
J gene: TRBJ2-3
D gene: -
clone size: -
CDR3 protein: CASSLVGREAQYF
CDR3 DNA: TGTGCCAGCAGCTTAGTAGGCAGGGAGGCGCAGTATTTT

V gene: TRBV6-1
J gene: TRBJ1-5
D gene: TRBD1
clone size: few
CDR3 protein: CASREAGQVHQPQHF
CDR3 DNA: TGTGCCAGCAGGGAAGCCGGACAGGTCCATCAGCCCCAGCATTTT

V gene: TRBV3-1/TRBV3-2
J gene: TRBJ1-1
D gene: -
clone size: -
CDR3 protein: CASSPSGGDTEAFF
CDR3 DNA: TGTGCCAGCAGCCCCTCGGGGGGGGACACTGAAGCTTTCTTT

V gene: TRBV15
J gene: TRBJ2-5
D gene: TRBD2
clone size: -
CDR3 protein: CATSGTSGGETQYF
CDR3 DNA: TGTGCCACCAGCGGGACTAGCGGCGGAGAGACCCAGTACTTC

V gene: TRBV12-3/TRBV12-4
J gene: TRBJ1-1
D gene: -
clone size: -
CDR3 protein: CASSLAEGTEAFF
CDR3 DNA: TGTGCCAGCAGCCTCGCCGAGGGCACTGAAGCTTTCTTT

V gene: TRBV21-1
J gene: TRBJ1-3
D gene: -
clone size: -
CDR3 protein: CASSKVGTEVGNTIYF
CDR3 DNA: TGTGCCAGCAGCAAAGTGGGGACAGAAGTCGGAAACACCATATATTTT

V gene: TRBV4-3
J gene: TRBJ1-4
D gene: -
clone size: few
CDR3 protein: CASSSTEGEKLFF
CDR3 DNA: TGCGCCAGCAGCTCTACAGAGGGTGAAAAACTGTTTTTT

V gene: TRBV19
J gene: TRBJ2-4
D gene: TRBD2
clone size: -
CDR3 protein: CAGPLAGILAGVNIQYF
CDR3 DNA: TGTGCCGGCCCCCTCGCAGGGATATTAGCGGGGGTGAACATTCAGTACTTC

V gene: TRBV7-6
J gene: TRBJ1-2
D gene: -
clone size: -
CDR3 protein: CASSLGARGTGGYTF
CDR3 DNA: TGTGCCAGCAGCTTAGGTGCCCGGGGGACGGGTGGCTACACCTTC

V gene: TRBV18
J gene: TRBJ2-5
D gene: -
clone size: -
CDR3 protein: CASSPGTGRGGGETQYF
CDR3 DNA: TGTGCCAGCTCACCAGGGACCGGGCGGGGTGGAGGAGAGACCCAGTACTTC

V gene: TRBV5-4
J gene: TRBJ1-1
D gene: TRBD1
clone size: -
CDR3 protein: CASSGGTGYGTEAFF
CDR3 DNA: TGTGCCAGCAGCGGTGGGACAGGGTACGGCACTGAAGCTTTCTTT

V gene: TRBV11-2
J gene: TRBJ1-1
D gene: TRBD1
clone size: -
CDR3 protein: CASSLGTGMAQWMNTEAFF
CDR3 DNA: TGTGCCAGCAGCTTAGGGACAGGGATGGCTCAGTGGATGAACACTGAAGCTTTCTTT

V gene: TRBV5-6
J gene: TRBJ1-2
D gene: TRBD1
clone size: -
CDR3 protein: CASSWDPTGGTYGYTF
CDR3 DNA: TGTGCCAGCAGCTGGGACCCGACAGGGGGCACCTATGGCTACACCTTC

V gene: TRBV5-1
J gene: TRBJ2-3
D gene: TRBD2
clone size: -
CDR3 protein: CASSLVRRGGDTQYF
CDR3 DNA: TGCGCCAGCAGCTTGGTGCGGCGGGGGGGGGATACGCAGTATTTT

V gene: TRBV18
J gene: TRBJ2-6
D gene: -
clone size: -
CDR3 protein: CASSPGQVSGANVLTF
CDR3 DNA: TGTGCCAGCTCACCAGGGCAAGTCTCTGGGGCCAACGTCCTGACTTTC

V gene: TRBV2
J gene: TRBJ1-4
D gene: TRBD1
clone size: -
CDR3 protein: CASTDRAHAEKLFF
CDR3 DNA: TGTGCCAGCACCGACAGGGCCCATGCGGAAAAACTGTTTTTT

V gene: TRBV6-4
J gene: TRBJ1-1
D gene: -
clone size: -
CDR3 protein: CASSRTWPGNEAFF
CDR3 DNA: TGTGCCAGCAGCCGCACTTGGCCAGGGAATGAAGCTTTCTTT

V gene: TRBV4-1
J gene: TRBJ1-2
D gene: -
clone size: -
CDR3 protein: CASSQGGQGLYYGYTF
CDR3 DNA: TGCGCCAGCAGCCAAGGTGGGCAGGGGCTCTACTATGGCTACACCTTC

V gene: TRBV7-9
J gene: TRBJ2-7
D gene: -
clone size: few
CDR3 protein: CASSSPRGGSPYEQYF
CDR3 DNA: TGTGCCAGCAGCTCCCCCCGGGGAGGTTCCCCCTACGAGCAGTACTTC

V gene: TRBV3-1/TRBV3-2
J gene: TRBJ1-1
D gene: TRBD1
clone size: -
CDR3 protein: CASSPGGTGVTEAFF
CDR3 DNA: TGTGCCAGCAGCCCGGGCGGGACAGGGGTCACTGAAGCTTTCTTT

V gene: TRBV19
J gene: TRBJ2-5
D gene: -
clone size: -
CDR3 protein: CASSGVVTAGAQETQYF
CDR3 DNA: TGTGCCAGTAGTGGTGTGGTAACTGCAGGGGCCCAAGAGACCCAGTACTTC

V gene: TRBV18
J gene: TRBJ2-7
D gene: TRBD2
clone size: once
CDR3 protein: CASSPPGRAEQYF
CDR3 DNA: TGTGCCAGCTCACCACCCGGGAGGGCCGAGCAGTACTTC

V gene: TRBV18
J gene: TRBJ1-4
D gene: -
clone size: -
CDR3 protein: CASSPSGDEKLFF
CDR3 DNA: TGTGCCAGCTCCCCGAGCGGGGATGAAAAACTGTTTTTT

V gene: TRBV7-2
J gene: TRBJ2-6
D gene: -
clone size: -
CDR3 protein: CASSLGGSSGANVLTF
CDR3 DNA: TGTGCCAGCAGCTTAGGAGGGAGCTCTGGGGCCAACGTCCTGACTTTC

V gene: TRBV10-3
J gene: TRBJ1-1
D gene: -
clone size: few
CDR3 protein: CAIRSGDEAFF
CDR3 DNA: TGTGCCATCAGGTCGGGGGATGAAGCTTTCTTT

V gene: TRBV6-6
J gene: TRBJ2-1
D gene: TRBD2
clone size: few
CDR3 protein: CASSSGERGHNEQFF
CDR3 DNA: TGTGCCAGCAGCTCCGGGGAGCGGGGTCACAATGAGCAGTTCTTC

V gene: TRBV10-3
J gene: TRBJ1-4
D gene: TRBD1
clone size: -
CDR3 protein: CAISTGQSNEKLFF
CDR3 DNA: TGTGCCATCAGTACGGGACAGTCTAATGAAAAACTGTTTTTT

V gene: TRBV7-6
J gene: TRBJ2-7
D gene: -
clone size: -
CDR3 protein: CASSLAGGTTIYEQYF
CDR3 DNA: TGTGCCAGCAGCTTAGCGGGCGGGACGACTATCTACGAGCAGTACTTC

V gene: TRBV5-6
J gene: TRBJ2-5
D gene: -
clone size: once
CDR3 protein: CASSLGGVAEETQYF
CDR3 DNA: TGTGCCAGCAGCTTGGGCGGGGTCGCGGAGGAGACCCAGTACTTC

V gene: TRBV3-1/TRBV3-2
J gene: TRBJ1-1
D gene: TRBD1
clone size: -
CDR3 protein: CASSPWTGPGEAFF
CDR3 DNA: TGTGCCAGCAGCCCCTGGACAGGGCCCGGGGAAGCTTTCTTT

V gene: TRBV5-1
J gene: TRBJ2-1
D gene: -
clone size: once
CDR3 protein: CASSLVGGRGEQFF
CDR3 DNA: TGCGCCAGCAGCTTGGTCGGGGGTCGAGGTGAGCAGTTCTTC

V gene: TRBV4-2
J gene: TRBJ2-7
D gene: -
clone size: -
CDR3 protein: CASSPGTRLTYEQYF
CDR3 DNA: TGTGCCAGCAGCCCAGGGACACGACTAACCTACGAGCAGTACTTC

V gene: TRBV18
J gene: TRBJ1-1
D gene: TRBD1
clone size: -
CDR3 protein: CASSRQGAVWAFF
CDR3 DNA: TGTGCCAGCTCACGACAGGGGGCTGTGTGGGCTTTCTTT

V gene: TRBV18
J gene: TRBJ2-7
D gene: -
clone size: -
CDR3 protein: CASSPIGRAAHEQYF
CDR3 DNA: TGTGCCAGCTCACCAATCGGCAGGGCGGCCCACGAGCAGTACTTC

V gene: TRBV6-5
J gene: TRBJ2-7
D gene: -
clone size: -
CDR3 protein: CASSAVYRAYEQYF
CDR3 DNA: TGTGCCAGCAGCGCGGTCTACAGGGCTTACGAGCAGTACTTC